This TCR beta chain came from a study of PD-L1 blockade in urothelial cancer. Regarding this clone: Its antigen is unidentified.

V was clipped by 5 bases and J by 7 bases; unmatched bases: 6. The germline V gene has CDR1 SGHVS and CDR2 FQNEAQ. This CDR3 is built from 13 residues. TCRdb keeps only in-frame clones here, not all; method: immunoSEQ multiplex PCR. The repertoire consists of under 100,000 clones, with roughly 87% occurring once and the leading ten covering roughly 9.5%. General study points: Durable-benefit cases showed more tumor-associated blood clone expansion at 3 weeks. Lower pretreatment blood TCR clonality, under the median, predicted better survival, researchers reported.

The source is a man between 65 and 85 years old with urothelial cancer. The chain has TRBV7-8 and TRBJ2-7; 9 positions match TRBD1. The sample was PBMCs, taken around atezolizumab (anti-PD-L1) treatment. The CDR3 DNA reads as TGTGCCAGCAGCCGGACAGGGGATGGGGAGCAGTACTTC. Amino acid sequence: CASSRTGDGEQYF.